The source of this T cell receptor beta chain is a study of T cell responses to AZD1222 COVID-19 vaccine. Assay: immunoSEQ multiplex PCR; the TCRdb copy retains only in-frame clones and omits some. The sample includes some 120,000 clones, about 89% of them seen just once. This clonotype was obtained from an adult in good health. The sample here was peripheral blood, taken on day 0 of AZD1222 vaccination.

This CDR3 reads CASSQGRPQIGNEKLFF. The CDR3 bases are TGTGCCAGCAGCCAAGGCAGGCCACAGATTGGTAATGAAAAACTGTTTTTT. The chain couples TRBV14 to TRBJ1-4; no definite D call. The CDR3 sequence is 17 residues long. Trimming took 1 base from V and 4 from J, leaving 16 bases between them. Germline assignment: CDR1 SGHDN and CDR2 FVKESK.